The 21 T cell receptor beta chains given below trace back to one sample, sequenced in a study of cytomegalovirus exposure and HLA in healthy donors. In the PCR, 60 Vbeta and 13 Jbeta primers were used. Sequenced by immunoSEQ multiplex PCR; TCRdb stores in-frame clones only, minus some. Among 100,000 to 150,000 clones, 60% to 75% were seen once, and the ten largest hold over 3.5%. Input material: PBMCs. The receptors here all came from a woman in her 50s in good health and CMV-seropositive.

The chain employs TRBV25-1 and TRBJ1-6, with D tentatively TRBD1 (6 bases). V was clipped by 7 bases and J by 11 bases, with 18 bases between them. CDR3 size: 14 residues. CDR1 is MGHDK and CDR2 is SYGVNS in the germline V gene. CDR3 protein: CASNPAGEGAPLHF. CDR3 DNA sequence: TGTGCCAGCAATCCCGCAGGGGAAGGGGCACCCCTCCACTTT.

The chain uses TRBV7-2 and TRBJ1-5; D remains unclear. Germline-derived CDR1 and CDR2 are SGHTA and FQGNSA. This CDR3 has 13 amino acids. V dropped 3 bases and J dropped 5 bases, with 8 bases sitting between them. CDR3 protein: CASSFDTDQPQHF. As DNA, the CDR3 is TGTGCCAGCAGCTTTGACACTGATCAGCCCCAGCATTTT.

V gene TRBV2 combines with J gene TRBJ2-1; TRBD1 agrees at 8 bases. Germline-derived CDR1 and CDR2 are SNHLY and FYNNEI. This CDR3 contains 15 residues. The junction had 5 bases not matched to a gene; V was cut back by 6 bases and J by 1 base. The CDR3 sequence: CASSEQGGSYNEQFF. For the CDR3, the DNA is TGTGCCAGCAGCGAACAGGGGGGTTCCTACAATGAGCAGTTCTTC.

V usage is TRBV6-5 and J usage is TRBJ2-7, with D perhaps TRBD2 (5 bases). The CDR3 loop spans 15 amino acids. V was trimmed by 6 bases and J by 3 bases, leaving 18 bases between them. In germline, CDR1 is MNHEY, CDR2 SVGAGI. The CDR3 region has the DNA TGTGCCAGCAGGAGAACCAGAGACGGGAACTACGAGCAGTACTTC. It encodes CASRRTRDGNYEQYF.

This clone was observed a single time. The chain has TRBV7-9 and TRBJ1-2, with D maybe TRBD1 (5 bases). Germline V gene data show CDR1 as SEHNR and CDR2 as FQNEAQ (reference sequence). This CDR3 is built from 14 residues. Trimming removed 7 bases from V and 2 bases from J, with 14 bases in between. The CDR3 loop is CASTQQALNYGYTF. Here the CDR3 DNA reads TGTGCCAGCACTCAACAGGCCCTAAACTATGGCTACACCTTC.

This clone has only a few counts. V usage is TRBV29-1 and J usage is TRBJ2-3, with 14 bases lining up with TRBD2. The CDR3 contains 16 residues. V lost 5 bases to trimming and J lost 3 bases; unmatched junction nucleotides: 7. Germline CDR1 reads SQVTM; CDR2 reads ANQGSEA. The CDR3 region is CSVSPTSGGGTDTQYF. The CDR3 nucleotides read TGCAGCGTTTCCCCGACTAGCGGGGGGGGAACAGATACGCAGTATTTT.

V usage is TRBV14 and J usage is TRBJ2-1, with 8 bases lining up with TRBD2. In germline, CDR1 is SGHDN, CDR2 FVKESK. The CDR3 covers 15 residues. V was clipped by 3 bases and J by 0 bases; unmatched bases: 1. CDR3 bases: TGTGCCAGCAGCCACAGCGGGGGCTCCTACAATGAGCAGTTCTTC. Translating gives CASSHSGGSYNEQFF.

This clone was detected a few times. The chain combines TRBV21-1 with TRBJ1-5. TRBV21-1 constitutes a pseudogene. CDR3 size: 15 residues. The chain's CDR3 is CASMYARLSNQPQHF. For the CDR3, the DNA is TGTGCCAGCATGTACGCGCGGTTAAGCAATCAGCCCCAGCATTTT.

Only a few counts were recorded for this clone. This chain joins TRBV7-3 and TRBJ1-2; 10 bases line up with TRBD1. Germline lookup yields CDR1 SGHTA and CDR2 FQGTGA. There are 18 residues in the CDR3. The junction had 12 bases not matched to a gene; V was cut back by 5 bases and J by 0 bases. In DNA, the CDR3 is TGTGCCAGCAGCCCCGCTGGCGGGACAGGGGCGACTAACTATGGCTACACCTTC. Translation gives CASSPAGGTGATNYGYTF.

The rearrangement uses TRBV29-1 and TRBJ2-5, with a possible D match to TRBD1 (6 bases). The CDR3 has 13 amino acids. V lost 3 bases to trimming and J lost 2 bases, with 10 bases between them. Germline lookup yields CDR1 SQVTM and CDR2 ANQGSEA. The CDR3 nucleotides read TGCAGCGTTGATGGGGGCAGACAAGAGACCCAGTACTTC. It codes for CSVDGGRQETQYF.

This rearrangement joins TRBV5-6 to TRBJ1-5, with a tentative D call TRBD1 (6 bases). There are 14 residues in the CDR3. With 4 bases removed from V and 4 bases from J, the gap between germline ends came to 12 bases. Germline lookup yields CDR1 SGHDT and CDR2 YYEEEE. CDR3 bases: TGTGCCAGCAGCCGCGACAGGTCTAATCAGCCCCAGCATTTT. Translated: CASSRDRSNQPQHF. The full variable domain, completed using reference TRBV5-6 and TRBJ1-5, is DAGVTQSPTHLIKTRGQQVTLRCSPKSGHDTVSWYQQALGQGPQFIFQYYEEEERQRGNFPDRFSGHQFPNYSSELNVNALLLGDSALYLCASSRDRSNQPQHFGDGTRLSIL.

This clone showed up just once. CDR3 region: CASSRTSGAYEQYF. CDR3 sequence (DNA): TGTGCCAGCAGCCGGACTAGCGGAGCCTACGAGCAGTACTTC. J is TRBJ2-7 and V is TRBV7-7; 10 nucleotides line up with TRBD2. From germline, CDR1 is SSHAT and CDR2 FNYEAQ (reference sequence). V was clipped by 5 bases and J by 2 bases; unmatched bases: 3. The CDR3 is made up of 14 amino acids. The variable domain in full, with the rest retrieved from reference TRBV7-7 and TRBJ2-7, is GAGVSQSPRYKVTKRGQDVTLRCDPISSHATLYWYQQALGQGPEFLTYFNYEAQPDKSGLPSDRFSAERPEGSISTLTIQRTEQRDSAMYRCASSRTSGAYEQYFGPGTRLTVT.

The chain combines TRBV21-1 with TRBJ2-7; the D call TRBD1 from the table was never checked on the DNA. TRBV21-1 is an annotated pseudogene. The CDR3 is 14 residues long. The chain's CDR3 is CASSKDRASYEQYF. CDR3 nucleotide sequence: TGTGCCAGCAGCAAGGACAGGGCTTCCTACGAGCAGTACTTC.

This clone occurred a few times. The chain employs TRBV14 and TRBJ2-2, with D tentatively TRBD1 (6 bases). Deletions cut 3 bases from V and 1 base from J, with 18 bases between. Germline V gene data show CDR1 as SGHDN and CDR2 as FVKESK. The CDR3 runs to 18 residues. The CDR3 sequence is CASSHTLGQGMNTGELFF. CDR3 in DNA: TGTGCCAGCAGCCATACCCTAGGTCAGGGGATGAACACCGGGGAGCTGTTTTTT. Variable domain in full (rest from reference TRBV14 and TRBJ2-2): EAGVTQFPSHSVIEKGQTVTLRCDPISGHDNLYWYRRVMGKEIKFLLHFVKESKQDESGMPNNRFLAERTGGTYSTLKVQPAELEDSGVYFCASSHTLGQGMNTGELFFGEGSRLTVL.

The gene calls are TRBV12-5 and TRBJ1-1; D call uncertain. CDR1 LGHNT and CDR2 FRNRAP come from the germline V gene. V was pared by 7 bases and J by 0 bases, with 18 bases between. This CDR3 has 16 residues. CDR3 nucleotides: TGTGCTAGTGCCCCAAGGTCCGTAGACTTGAACACTGAAGCTTTCTTT. Protein sequence: CASAPRSVDLNTEAFF.

This clone has just one count. This chain connects TRBV10-2 to TRBJ2-7, with D possibly matching TRBD2 (7 bases). The germline gives CDR1 WSHSY, CDR2 SAAADI. The CDR3 is made up of 17 amino acids. V was clipped by 0 bases and J by 4 bases, with 19 bases between them. The CDR3 DNA reads as TGCGCCAGCAGTGAGTCGGTTCGGGGGGCTATTGCATACGAGCAGTACTTC. Protein product: CASSESVRGAIAYEQYF.

The chain joins TRBV5-1 to TRBJ2-6; D is possibly TRBD2 (5 bases). The CDR3 totals 15 residues. The V and J ends lost 5 bases and 1 base respectively, with 10 bases between them. Germline V gene sequence: CDR1 SGHRS, CDR2 YFSETQ. Written as DNA, the CDR3 is TGCGCCAGCAGGGAGGCAGTGTCTGGGGCCAACGTCCTGACTTTC. Residues: CASREAVSGANVLTF.

The genes are TRBV19 and TRBJ1-5; no definite D call. The V gene's germline CDR1 is LNHDA and CDR2 SQIVND (reference sequence). Trimming took 1 base from V and 6 from J, leaving 4 bases between them. The CDR3 has 12 amino acids. DNA for the CDR3: TGTGCCAGTAGTATAGGAGTTCAGCCCCAGCATTTT. This encodes CASSIGVQPQHF.

The chain recombines TRBV5-1 with TRBJ2-1; 9 bases are shared with TRBD1. V trimming: 0 bases; J trimming: 14 bases; junction bases outside the gene matches: 9. Germline CDR1 is SGHRS and CDR2 is YFSETQ. This CDR3 spans 14 amino acids. The CDR3, as DNA: TGCGCCAGCAGCTTGGGAGACAGGGGGTTGGGCGAGTTCTTC. It encodes CASSLGDRGLGEFF.

This clone was observed a single time. This sequence joins TRBV7-2 and TRBJ2-5; no reliable D call. CDR3 length: 13 amino acids. From germline, CDR1 is SGHTA and CDR2 FQGNSA. Deletions cut 6 bases from V and 4 bases from J, with 12 bases between. The CDR3 sequence is CASSQSLAETQYF. CDR3 DNA: TGTGCCAGCAGTCAAAGCCTCGCAGAGACCCAGTACTTC. The full variable domain, in which reference TRBV7-2 and TRBJ2-5 provide the parts outside the CDR3, is GAGVSQSPSNKVTEKGKDVELRCDPISGHTALYWYRQSLGQGLEFLIYFQGNSAPDKSGLPSDRFSAERTGGSVSTLTIQRTQQEDSAVYLCASSQSLAETQYFGPGTRLLVL.

This chain uses TRBV7-9 with TRBJ2-2, with D hard to call. Trimming stripped 7 bases from V and 4 bases from J, with 13 bases between. This CDR3 comprises 14 residues. From germline, CDR1 is SEHNR and CDR2 FQNEAQ (reference sequence). The CDR3 DNA reads TGTGCCAGCATCCTTTCATCGGGCACCGGGGAGCTGTTTTTT. Its translation is CASILSSGTGELFF.